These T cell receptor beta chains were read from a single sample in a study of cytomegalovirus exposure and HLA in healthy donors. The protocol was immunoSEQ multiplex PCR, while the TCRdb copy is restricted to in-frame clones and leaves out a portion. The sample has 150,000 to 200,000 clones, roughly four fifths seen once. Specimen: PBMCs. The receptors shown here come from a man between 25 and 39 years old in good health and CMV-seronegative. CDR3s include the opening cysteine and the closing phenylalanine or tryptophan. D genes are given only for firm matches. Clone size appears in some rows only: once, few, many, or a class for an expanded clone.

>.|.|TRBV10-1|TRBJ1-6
TGCGCCAGCAGCCCCGGGACAACTAATAATTCACCCCTCCACTTT
CASSPGTTNNSPLHF
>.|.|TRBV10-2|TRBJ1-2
TGCGCCAGCAGTGCCGGGATACCTGTTCGAAATGGCTACACCTTC
CASSAGIPVRNGYTF
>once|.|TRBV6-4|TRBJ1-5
TGTGCCAGCAGTGAGTCCCTGACTTTTTTAAATCAGCCCCAGCATTTT
CASSESLTFLNQPQHF
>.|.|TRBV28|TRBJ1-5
TGTGCCAGCAGTTTATACAGGGTCAATAGCAATCAGCCCCAGCATTTT
CASSLYRVNSNQPQHF
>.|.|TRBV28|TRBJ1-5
TGTGCCAGCCGCTTCGCAGGTCAGCCCCAGCATTTT
CASRFAGQPQHF
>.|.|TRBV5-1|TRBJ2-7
TGCGCCAGCAGCTTGTCTTGGAATTGGGAGGGGGACCGGTCCTACGAGCAGTACTTC
CASSLSWNWEGDRSYEQYF
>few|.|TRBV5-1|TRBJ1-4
TGCGCCAGCAGCTTGGCCATTAGTTTTCGGGGGGCTAATGAAAAACTGTTTTTT
CASSLAISFRGANEKLFF
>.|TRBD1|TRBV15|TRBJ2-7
TGTGCCACCGACCCTTTGGGGACAGGGGGCTACGAGCAGTACTTC
CATDPLGTGGYEQYF
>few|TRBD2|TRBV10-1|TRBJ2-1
TGCGCCAGCAGTGAGTCGGGACTAGCGGGTTACAATGAGCAGTTCTTC
CASSESGLAGYNEQFF
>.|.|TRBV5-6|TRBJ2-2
TGTGCCAGCTACCGGGCCCAGGGTTTACTATTTACCGGGGAGCTGTTTTTT
CASYRAQGLLFTGELFF
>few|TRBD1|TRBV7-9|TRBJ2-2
TGTGCCAGCAGCTTCCCCCAGGGACAGGGGAACACCGGGGAGCTGTTTTTT
CASSFPQGQGNTGELFF
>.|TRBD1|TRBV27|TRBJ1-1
TGTGCCAGCAGGGGGGGACAGTACATTACTGAAGCTTTCTTT
CASRGGQYITEAFF
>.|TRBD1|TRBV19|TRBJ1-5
TGTGCCAGTAGTACCGGGACAGGGGCCTTCAGCAATCAGCCCCAGCATTTT
CASSTGTGAFSNQPQHF
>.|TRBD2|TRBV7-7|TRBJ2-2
TGTGCCAGCAGCCCCGTTGGTTGGACTAGCGGGAGTGTTTCGGCCGGGGAGCTGTTTTTT
CASSPVGWTSGSVSAGELFF
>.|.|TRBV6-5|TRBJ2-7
TGTGCCAGCAGTCCGGCGGGCTACGAGCAGTACTTC
CASSPAGYEQYF
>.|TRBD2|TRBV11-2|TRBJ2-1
TGTGCCAGCAGCGAGGGACTAGCGGGACTCTACAATGAGCAGTTCTTC
CASSEGLAGLYNEQFF
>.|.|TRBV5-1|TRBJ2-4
TGCGCCAGCAGCTCGAACCAGGGGGCCAAAAACATTCAGTACTTC
CASSSNQGAKNIQYF
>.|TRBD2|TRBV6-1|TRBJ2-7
TGTGCCAGCAGGGGTAGCGGGAGGGCTTACGAGCAGTACTTC
CASRGSGRAYEQYF
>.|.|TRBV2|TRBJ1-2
TGTGCCAGCACTACCCCTTACGGGACACTTACTCTGCACTATGGCTACACCTTC
CASTTPYGTLTLHYGYTF
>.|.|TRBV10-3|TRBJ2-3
TGTGCCATCAGTGATCCCCCTGCGCTACGCACAGATACGCAGTATTTT
CAISDPPALRTDTQYF
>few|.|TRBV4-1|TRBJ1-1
TGCGCCAGCAGCCAAGTCTCAGGGACTGAAGCTTTCTTT
CASSQVSGTEAFF
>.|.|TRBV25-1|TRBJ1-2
TGTGCCAGCAGTGAACCGGTATCATCGGGGGAATTTTCTGGCTACACCTTC
CASSEPVSSGEFSGYTF
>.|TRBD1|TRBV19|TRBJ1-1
TGTGCCAGTAGTAAACAGGGGACCTACACTGAAGCTTTCTTT
CASSKQGTYTEAFF
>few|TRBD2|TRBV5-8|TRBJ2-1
TGTGCCAGCAGCTCAGGACTAGCGGGAGGTCCGGAGGGTTCTGAGCAGTTCTTC
CASSSGLAGGPEGSEQFF
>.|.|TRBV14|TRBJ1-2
TGTGCCAGCAGCCAAGTTAGGACAGCGGACTCGAACTATGGCTACACCTTC
CASSQVRTADSNYGYTF
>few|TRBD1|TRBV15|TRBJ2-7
TGTGCCACCAGCAGAAGTATACAGACAGGGGTAGGAGAGCAGTACTTC
CATSRSIQTGVGEQYF
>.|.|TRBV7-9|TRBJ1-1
TGTGCCAGCAGCGCAGGAGGTTACACTGAAGCTTTCTTT
CASSAGGYTEAFF
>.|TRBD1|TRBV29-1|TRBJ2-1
TGCAGCGCTAATGACCGGGACAGGGGAGATTACAATGAGCAGTTCTTC
CSANDRDRGDYNEQFF
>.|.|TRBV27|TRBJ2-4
TGTGCCAGCAGTTTCAGTCAGGCGCTAGCCAAAAACATTCAGTACTTC
CASSFSQALAKNIQYF
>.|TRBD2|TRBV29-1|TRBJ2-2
TGCAGCGTTGAAGTGGGAGGGAGAGGTTTCGGGGAGCTGTTTTTT
CSVEVGGRGFGELFF
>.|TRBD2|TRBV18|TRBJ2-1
TGTGCCAGCTCAAGCCCAGCGGGAGATTTTGAGCAGTTCTTC
CASSSPAGDFEQFF
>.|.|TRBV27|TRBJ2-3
TGTGCCAGCAGTTTAAGCCTTGACAGGCCCAATAACCCGAGCACAGATACGCAGTATTTT
CASSLSLDRPNNPSTDTQYF
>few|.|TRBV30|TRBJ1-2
TGTGCCTGGAGTGTACGGGTCGGAAGTAACTATGGCTACACCTTC
CAWSVRVGSNYGYTF
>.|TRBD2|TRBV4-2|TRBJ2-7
TGTGCCAGCAGCCACGGACTAGCGGGAGGCTCCTACGAGCAGTACTTC
CASSHGLAGGSYEQYF
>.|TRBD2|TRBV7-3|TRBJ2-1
TGTGCCAGCAAAGGACTAGCGGGATCTGATGAGCAGTTCTTC
CASKGLAGSDEQFF